These 4 T cell receptor beta chains share one sample of origin, sequenced in a study of blood T cell repertoires in COVID-19 (dated by TCRdb to 2018 to 2020). The library came from the immunoSEQ multiplex PCR assay. TCRdb took over this immuneACCESS table, retaining in-frame rearrangements with V and J assigned. Such tables are incomplete; in checked studies, under half of the missing clones stem from an unresolved V gene, and the remainder is unexplained. Here the sample has 75,000 to 100,000 clones; approximately 84% occur a single time. The top ten clones comprise around a tenth of the sample. The sequencing input was peripheral blood. The receptors stem from a woman at least 80 years old with acute or convalescent COVID-19.

This clone has a single count. V is TRBV2 and J is TRBJ1-2; perhaps TRBD1 as D (6 bases). CDR1 SNHLY and CDR2 FYNNEI come from the germline V gene. The V end lost 7 bases, the J end lost 3 bases, and 15 bases lay between the germline ends. This CDR3 spans 14 amino acids. This chain's CDR3 is CASTQGLWDYGYTF. The CDR3 DNA is TGTGCCAGCACCCAGGGGCTCTGGGACTATGGCTACACCTTC.

The J gene is TRBJ2-5, the V gene TRBV5-1, with D uncertain. V was shortened by 0 bases and J by 7 bases, with 13 bases between the two germline ends. The CDR3 length is 14 residues. The germline V gene has CDR1 SGHRS and CDR2 YFSETQ. CDR3 in DNA: TGCGCCAGCAGCTTGGAGGCGCAACGAGGGACCCAGTACTTC. This codes for CASSLEAQRGTQYF.

The chain links TRBV5-6 to TRBJ1-3, with 9 bases lining up with TRBD1. V was pared by 2 bases and J by 2 bases, with 5 bases of the junction left unmatched. The germline CDR1 and CDR2 sequences are SGHDT and YYEEEE. This CDR3 comprises 16 residues. The CDR3 DNA is TGTGCCAGCAGCTTCGGGACAGGGTCCCCTGGAAACACCATATATTTT. It specifies CASSFGTGSPGNTIYF.

The rearrangement joins TRBV7-9 to TRBJ1-6; D is possibly TRBD1 (5 bases). Trimming removed 2 bases at V and 7 bases at J, with 12 bases between. Germline V gene data show CDR1 as SEHNR and CDR2 as FQNEAQ (reference sequence). CDR3 size: 15 residues. The CDR3 loop reads CASSLRGRQNSPLHF. The CDR3 nucleotides are TGTGCCAGCAGCTTACGGGGGAGACAGAATTCACCCCTCCACTTT.